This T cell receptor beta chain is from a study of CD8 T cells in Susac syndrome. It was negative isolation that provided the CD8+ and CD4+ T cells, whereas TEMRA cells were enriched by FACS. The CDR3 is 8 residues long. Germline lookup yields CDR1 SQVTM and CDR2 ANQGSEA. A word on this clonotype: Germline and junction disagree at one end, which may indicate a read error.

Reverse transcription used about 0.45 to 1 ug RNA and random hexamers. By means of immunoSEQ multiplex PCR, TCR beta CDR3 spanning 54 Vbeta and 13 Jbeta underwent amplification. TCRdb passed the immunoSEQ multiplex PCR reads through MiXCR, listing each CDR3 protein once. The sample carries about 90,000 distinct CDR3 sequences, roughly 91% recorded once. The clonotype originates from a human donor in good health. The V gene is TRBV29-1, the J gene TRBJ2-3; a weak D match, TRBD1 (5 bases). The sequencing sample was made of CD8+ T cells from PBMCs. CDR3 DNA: TGCAGCGTTGTTACAGGTGAATTT. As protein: CSVVTGEF.